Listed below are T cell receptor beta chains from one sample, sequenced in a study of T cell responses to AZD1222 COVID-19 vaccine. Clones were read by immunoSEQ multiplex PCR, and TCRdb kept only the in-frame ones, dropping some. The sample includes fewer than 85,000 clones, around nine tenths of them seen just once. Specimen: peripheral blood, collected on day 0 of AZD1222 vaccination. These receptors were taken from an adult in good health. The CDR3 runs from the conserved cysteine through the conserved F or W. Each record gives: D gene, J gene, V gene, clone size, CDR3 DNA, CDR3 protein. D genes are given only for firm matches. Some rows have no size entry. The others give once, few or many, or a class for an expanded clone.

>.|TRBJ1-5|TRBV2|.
TGTGCCAGCACCTGGAGAGGGCCGGACAGTAGCAATCAGCCCCAGCATTTT
CASTWRGPDSSNQPQHF
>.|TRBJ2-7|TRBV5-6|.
TGTGCCAGCAGCCCGTCGCCGTCTGGAATCTACGAGCAGTACTTC
CASSPSPSGIYEQYF
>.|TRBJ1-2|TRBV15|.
TGTGCCACCAGCAGAGATCGCACGGGTTATGGCTACACCTTC
CATSRDRTGYGYTF
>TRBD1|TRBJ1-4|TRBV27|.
TGTGCCAACTCGGACAGGGGAGATGAAAAACTGTTTTTT
CANSDRGDEKLFF
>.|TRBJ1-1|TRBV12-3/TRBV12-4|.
TGTGCCAGCAGTTTACCCAGGGCCGCTGAAGCTTTCTTT
CASSLPRAAEAFF
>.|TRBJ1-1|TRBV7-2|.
TGTGCCAGCAGCTTATGGGCCCCTGAAGCTTTCTTT
CASSLWAPEAFF
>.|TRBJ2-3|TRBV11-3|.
TGTGCCAGCAGCTTAAGACAGGGACGGGAGGGCCGCGATACGCAGTATTTT
CASSLRQGREGRDTQYF
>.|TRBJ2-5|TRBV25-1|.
TGTGCCAGCAGTGAATATGGGGAAGGGACCCAGTACTTC
CASSEYGEGTQYF
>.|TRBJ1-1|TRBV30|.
TGTGCCTGGAGTGAGGCGGGGTCCACTGAAGCTTTCTTT
CAWSEAGSTEAFF
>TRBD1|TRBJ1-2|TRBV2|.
TGTGCCACCTGGACAGGGGGCGACTTAACTAACTATGGCTACACCTTC
CATWTGGDLTNYGYTF
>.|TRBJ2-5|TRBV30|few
TGTGCCTGGAGTGACAATACAGGGAAAGAGACCCAGTACTTC
CAWSDNTGKETQYF
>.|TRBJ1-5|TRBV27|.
TGTGCCAGCCACTCTCCCACCCGCCCAAGGATCCATCAGCCCCAGCATTTT
CASHSPTRPRIHQPQHF
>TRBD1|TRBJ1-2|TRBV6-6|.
TGTGCCAGCAGTTATCGCGGACAGGGCAACTATGGCTACACCTTC
CASSYRGQGNYGYTF
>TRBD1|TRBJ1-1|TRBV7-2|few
TGTGCCAGCAGCTTAATGGGACAGACCTACACTGAAGCTTTCTTT
CASSLMGQTYTEAFF
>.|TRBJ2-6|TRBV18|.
TGTGCCAGCTCACCACCGCCTGGGGCCAACGTCCTGACTTTC
CASSPPPGANVLTF
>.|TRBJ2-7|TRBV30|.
TGTGCCTGGAGACAGAACGGCTACGAGCAGTACTTC
CAWRQNGYEQYF
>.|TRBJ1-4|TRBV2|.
TGTGCCAGCAGGTTAGGACAGATTAATGAAAAACTGTTTTTT
CASRLGQINEKLFF
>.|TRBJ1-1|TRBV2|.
TGTGCCAGCACCGCGGGTATTATGAACACTGAAGCTTTCTTT
CASTAGIMNTEAFF
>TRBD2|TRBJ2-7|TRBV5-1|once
TGCGCCAGCAGCTCCGGGACTAGCGGGAGGGCTTCAGCCTACGAGCAGTACTTC
CASSSGTSGRASAYEQYF
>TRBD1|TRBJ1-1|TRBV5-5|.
TGTGCCAGCAGCTTAGAACAGGGGGCGATGACTGAAGCTTTCTTT
CASSLEQGAMTEAFF
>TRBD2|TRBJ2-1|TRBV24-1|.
TGTGCCACCAGTGATTGGACTAGCGGGAGGGAGAATGAGCAGTTCTTC
CATSDWTSGRENEQFF
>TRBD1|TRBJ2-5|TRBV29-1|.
TGCAGCGTCCTAGGGCAGGGGGCCCAAGAGACCCAGTACTTC
CSVLGQGAQETQYF
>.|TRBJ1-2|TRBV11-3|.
TGTGCCAGCAGCCCAAGACAGACTAACTATGGCTACACCTTC
CASSPRQTNYGYTF
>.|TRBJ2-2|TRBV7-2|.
TGTGCCAGCAGCTTGGCAGATTCCATCGGGGAGCTGTTTTTT
CASSLADSIGELFF
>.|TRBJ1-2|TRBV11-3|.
TGTGCCAGCAGCCGAGACATGGAGAGAGGCTACACCTTC
CASSRDMERGYTF
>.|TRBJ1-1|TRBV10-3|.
TGTGCCATCAGTGAGTCGTTTACGACAACGAACACTGAAGCTTTCTTT
CAISESFTTTNTEAFF
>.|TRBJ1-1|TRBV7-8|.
TGTGCCAGCAGCCACAGCCGGACTGGGTCATTGGGCATGAACACTGAAGCTTTCTTT
CASSHSRTGSLGMNTEAFF